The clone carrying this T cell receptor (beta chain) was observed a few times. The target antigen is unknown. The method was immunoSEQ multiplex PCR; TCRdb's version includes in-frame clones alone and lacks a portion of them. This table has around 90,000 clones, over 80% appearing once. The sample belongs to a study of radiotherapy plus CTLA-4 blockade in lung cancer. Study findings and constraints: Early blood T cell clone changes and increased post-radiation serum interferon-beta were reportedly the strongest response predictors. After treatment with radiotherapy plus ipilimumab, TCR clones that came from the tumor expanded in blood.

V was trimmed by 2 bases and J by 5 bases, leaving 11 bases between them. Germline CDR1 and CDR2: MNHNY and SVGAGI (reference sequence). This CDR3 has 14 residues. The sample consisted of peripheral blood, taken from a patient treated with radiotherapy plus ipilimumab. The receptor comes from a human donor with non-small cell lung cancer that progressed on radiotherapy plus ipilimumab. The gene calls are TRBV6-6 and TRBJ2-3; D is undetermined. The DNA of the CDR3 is TGTGCCAGCAGTTACGCCTCAGGCGTAGATACGCAGTATTTT. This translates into CASSYASGVDTQYF.